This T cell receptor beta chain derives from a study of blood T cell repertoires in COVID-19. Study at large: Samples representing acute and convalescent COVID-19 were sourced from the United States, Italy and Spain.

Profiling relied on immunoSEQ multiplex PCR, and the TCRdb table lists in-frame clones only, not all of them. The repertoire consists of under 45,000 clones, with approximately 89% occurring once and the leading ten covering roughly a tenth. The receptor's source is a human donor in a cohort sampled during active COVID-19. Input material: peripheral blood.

The CDR3 sequence is CATSPKAGRTGELFF. The CDR3 nucleotides are TGTGCCACCAGCCCCAAGGCAGGGCGAACCGGGGAGCTGTTTTTT. The V gene is TRBV15, the J gene TRBJ2-2; tentatively, D is TRBD1 (5 bases). The germline V gene encodes CDR1 LNHNV and CDR2 YYDKDF (reference sequence). V lost 5 bases and J 5 bases, leaving 15 bases between the germline ends. The CDR3 has 15 residues. The full variable domain, completed using reference TRBV15 and TRBJ2-2, is DAMVIQNPRYQVTQFGKPVTLSCSQTLNHNVMYWYQQKSSQAPKLLFHYYDKDFNNEADTPDNFQSRRPNTSFCFLDIRSPGLGDTAMYLCATSPKAGRTGELFFGEGSRLTVL.